The next 20 T cell receptor beta chains were all read from a single sample in a study of shared clonotypes between healthy human individuals. The protocol was immunoSEQ multiplex PCR, while the TCRdb copy is restricted to in-frame clones and leaves out a portion. The sample gives roughly 1.4 million clones, around 98.5% of which show up once; 0.36% is in the top ten. Sample: naive CD4+ T cells sorted from blood. Subset meaning: CD45RA+ positively selected. Receptors were obtained from a man under 40 in good health.

There are a few counts of this clone. The rearrangement uses TRBV6-1 and TRBJ2-5; 9 bases are shared with TRBD2. Trimming took 2 bases from V and 2 from J; bases not matched to a gene: 15. The CDR3 has 19 residues. Germline lookup yields CDR1 MNHNS and CDR2 SASEGT. In DNA, the CDR3 is TGTGCCAGCAGTGAAAGGTTAGGCGGGAGGGCTAAGATACAAGAGACCCAGTACTTC. It is translated as CASSERLGGRAKIQETQYF.

The V gene is TRBV6-1, the J gene TRBJ2-1; 7 nucleotides match TRBD1. The germline V gene encodes CDR1 MNHNS and CDR2 SASEGT. The length of the CDR3 is 15 residues. The V and J ends lost 1 base and 4 bases, in that order; junction bases with no gene match: 4. CDR3 DNA: TGTGCCAGCAGTGAAGAAGGGACAGTTTACAATGAGCAGTTCTTC. It specifies CASSEEGTVYNEQFF.

The V and J genes are TRBV11-2 and TRBJ2-7; TRBD2 agrees at 13 bases. V was pared by 5 bases and J by 2 bases, with 3 bases of the junction left unmatched. CDR1 is SGHAT and CDR2 is FQNNGV in the germline V gene. The CDR3 covers 15 residues. The CDR3 here is CASSVGLAGPYEQYF. CDR3 coding DNA: TGTGCCAGCAGCGTGGGACTAGCGGGACCCTACGAGCAGTACTTC. Full variable domain (remainder filled in from reference TRBV11-2 and TRBJ2-7): EAGVAQSPRYKIIEKRQSVAFWCNPISGHATLYWYQQILGQGPKLLIQFQNNGVVDDSQLPKDRFSAERLKGVDSTLKIQPAKLEDSAVYLCASSVGLAGPYEQYFGPGTRLTVT.

Only one count was recorded for this clone. This CDR3 is also generated by other DNA sequences in the sample. The chain joins TRBV6-1 to TRBJ1-5; D ambiguous. V gave up 9 bases and J gave up 4 bases, with 7 bases separating them. The germline V gene has CDR1 MNHNS and CDR2 SASEGT. This CDR3 comprises 11 residues. This CDR3 reads CASSGNQPQHF. In nucleotides, the CDR3 is TGTGCCAGTTCAGGTAATCAGCCCCAGCATTTT.

V and J are TRBV7-6 and TRBJ2-2; 9 positions match TRBD1. V was pared by 5 bases and J by 5 bases, with 15 bases of the junction left unmatched. The germline V gene has CDR1 SGHVS and CDR2 FNYEAQ. This CDR3 comprises 18 residues. CDR3 nucleotide sequence: TGTGCCAGCAGCGCTCGGACAGGGGAGGTTTTAGGAACCGGGGAGCTGTTTTTT. Protein product: CASSARTGEVLGTGELFF. Full variable domain (remainder filled in from reference TRBV7-6 and TRBJ2-2): GAGVSQSPRYKVTKRGQDVALRCDPISGHVSLYWYRQALGQGPEFLTYFNYEAQQDKSGLPNDRFSAERPEGSISTLTIQRTEQRDSAMYRCASSARTGEVLGTGELFFGEGSRLTVL.

The chain has TRBV29-1 and TRBJ2-1; 7 bases match TRBD1. The V segment lost 7 bases and the J segment 3 bases; nucleotides outside the gene matches: 6. The germline CDR1 and CDR2 sequences are SQVTM and ANQGSEA. This CDR3 has 13 amino acids. The CDR3 is CSASRDSYNEQFF. CDR3 sequence (DNA): TGCAGCGCCTCTCGGGACAGCTACAATGAGCAGTTCTTC.

This clone was found once. Other DNA sequences in the same sample also yield this CDR3. The chain has TRBV27 and TRBJ1-1; possible D gene TRBD1, 6 bases. V lost 5 bases, J lost 5 bases, and 15 bases lay in between. This CDR3 comprises 14 residues. Germline values: CDR1 MNHEY, CDR2 SMNVEV (reference sequence). CDR3 in DNA: TGTGCCAGCAGTCCTCAGGGGAGGGGGACTGAAGCTTTCTTT. Encoded protein: CASSPQGRGTEAFF.

This chain links TRBV11-2 with TRBJ2-5, with D perhaps given as TRBD1 or TRBD2 (5 bases each). The germline V gene encodes CDR1 SGHAT and CDR2 FQNNGV. The CDR3 length is 15 residues. The V gene lost 0 bases and the J gene lost 5 bases, with 13 bases spanning the gap. The CDR3 here is CASSLDRGSGETQYF. CDR3 sequence (DNA): TGTGCCAGCAGCTTAGATAGAGGGTCAGGGGAGACCCAGTACTTC.

The genes are TRBV25-1 and TRBJ2-7; possible D gene TRBD1, 5 bases. Per the germline V gene, CDR1 is MGHDK and CDR2 is SYGVNS. CDR3 size: 14 residues. The V end was cut by 6 bases, the J end by 4 bases, with 16 bases between. CDR3: CASSRNRFGYEQYF. The DNA of the CDR3 is TGTGCCAGCAGCCGAAACAGGTTTGGGTACGAGCAGTACTTC.

V and J are TRBV11-1 and TRBJ1-2; D may be TRBD1 (6 bases). Germline-derived CDR1 and CDR2 are SGHAT and FQDESV (reference sequence). This CDR3 comprises 13 residues. Trimming shortened V by 5 bases and J by 4 bases, and 11 bases separated the two germline ends. The chain's CDR3 is CASSLDSVYGYTF. The CDR3 DNA reads TGTGCCAGCAGCCTGGACAGTGTCTATGGCTACACCTTC.

V is TRBV27 and J is TRBJ2-6; the match to TRBD2 covers 11 bases. After removal of 5 bases from V and 0 bases from J, the junction contained 12 bases not matched to a gene. Germline CDR1 is MNHEY and CDR2 is SMNVEV (reference sequence). The CDR3 spans 20 residues. The CDR3 here is CASSLTPGLAGLSGANVLTF. The CDR3 bases are TGTGCCAGCAGTCTAACCCCTGGACTAGCGGGTCTCTCTGGGGCCAACGTCCTGACTTTC.

This chain links TRBV5-1 with TRBJ2-7; D is undetermined. Trimming removed 0 bases from V and 3 bases from J, with 13 bases in between. Germline CDR1 is SGHRS and CDR2 is YFSETQ. The CDR3 runs to 15 residues. CDR3 bases: TGCGCCAGCAGCTTGGGGATGCAGGCAGACTACGAGCAGTACTTC. This encodes CASSLGMQADYEQYF.

The V call is TRBV7-9, the J call TRBJ2-1; 11 bases match TRBD2. This CDR3 spans 14 amino acids. Trimming took 1 base from V and 7 from J; bases not matched to a gene: 0. Looked up from germline, CDR1 is SEHNR and CDR2 is FQNEAQ (reference sequence). CDR3 nucleotide sequence: TGTGCCAGCAGCTTAGGACTAGCGGGGAATGAGCAGTTCTTC. It yields the protein CASSLGLAGNEQFF. Full variable domain (rest looked up from reference TRBV7-9 and TRBJ2-1): DTGVSQNPRHKITKRGQNVTFRCDPISEHNRLYWYRQTLGQGPEFLTYFQNEAQLEKSRLLSDRFSAERPKGSFSTLEIQRTEQGDSAMYLCASSLGLAGNEQFFGPGTRLTVL.

This clone was seen just once. V is TRBV6-1 and J is TRBJ2-7; 8 nucleotides agree with TRBD2. Trimming cost V 2 bases and J 2 bases; bases outside gene matches: 8. This CDR3 has 16 residues. Looked up from germline, CDR1 is MNHNS and CDR2 is SASEGT. This CDR3 reads CASSEIQAGAAYEQYF. The CDR3 DNA reads TGTGCCAGCAGTGAAATTCAAGCGGGAGCTGCCTACGAGCAGTACTTC.

The genes are TRBV29-1 and TRBJ2-5, with D maybe TRBD2 (6 bases). V was shortened by 4 bases and J by 2 bases, with 11 bases between the two germline ends. Germline CDR1 and CDR2: SQVTM and ANQGSEA. This CDR3 is built from 13 residues. CDR3 sequence reads: CSVARDFQETQYF. In nucleotides, the CDR3 is TGCAGCGTTGCCCGGGACTTTCAAGAGACCCAGTACTTC.

The chain employs TRBV11-1 and TRBJ2-1, with a tentative D call TRBD1 (5 bases). The V and J ends lost 1 base and 8 bases respectively, with 9 bases between them. Germline V gene sequence: CDR1 SGHAT, CDR2 FQDESV (reference sequence). This CDR3 region has 13 residues. CDR3 sequence reads: CASSLGQSHEQFF. Here the CDR3 DNA reads TGTGCCAGCAGCTTAGGACAGTCCCATGAGCAGTTCTTC.

CDR3 in DNA: TGTGCCAGCAGCTTGGCCGGGACAGGGGGCCCCGAGCAGTACTTC. Its translation: CASSLAGTGGPEQYF. The chain recombines TRBV7-6 with TRBJ2-7; 12 positions agree with TRBD1. Germline V lookup: CDR1 SGHVS, CDR2 FNYEAQ. V gave up 3 bases and J gave up 6 bases; unmatched junction bases: 6. The CDR3 is 15 residues long.

The rearrangement joins TRBV9 to TRBJ1-5; TRBD1 might be the D (5 bases). CDR1 is SGDLS and CDR2 is YYNGEE in the germline V gene. The CDR3 covers 15 residues. Between the trimmed V and J ends, which lost 6 bases and 5 bases, there was a span of 18 bases. The CDR3 loop reads CASISLDGGDQPQHF. Here the CDR3 DNA reads TGTGCCAGCATCTCCTTGGACGGGGGGGATCAGCCCCAGCATTTT.

As DNA, the CDR3 is TGCGCCAGCAGCGCGAGCCTTATAACTCCTGAAGCTTTCTTT. It encodes CASSASLITPEAFF. The chain employs TRBV4-3 and TRBJ1-1; D not resolved. Germline CDR1 LGHNA, CDR2 YSLEER. The V gene lost 5 bases and the J gene lost 6 bases, with 16 bases spanning the gap. The CDR3 has 14 residues.

The chain combines TRBV2 with TRBJ2-5; D not certain. Germline CDR1 reads SNHLY; CDR2 reads FYNNEI. V lost 4 bases and J lost 0, with 9 bases in between. The CDR3 runs 14 residues. DNA of the CDR3: TGTGCCAGCAGTGGAGGACCATACCAAGAGACCCAGTACTTC. Protein product: CASSGGPYQETQYF.